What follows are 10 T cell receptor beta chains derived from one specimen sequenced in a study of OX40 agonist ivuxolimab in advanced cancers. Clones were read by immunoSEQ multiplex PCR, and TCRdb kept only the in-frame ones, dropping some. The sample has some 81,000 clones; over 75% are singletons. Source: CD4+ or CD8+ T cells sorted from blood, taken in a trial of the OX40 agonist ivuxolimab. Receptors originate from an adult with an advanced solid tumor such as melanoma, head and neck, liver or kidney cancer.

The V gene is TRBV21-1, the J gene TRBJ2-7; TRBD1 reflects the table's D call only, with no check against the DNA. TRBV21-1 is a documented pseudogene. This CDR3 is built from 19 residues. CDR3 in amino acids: CASSKGKLGQTIRPYEQYF. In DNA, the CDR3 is TGTGCCAGCAGCAAAGGAAAGCTGGGACAGACTATTCGCCCCTACGAGCAGTACTTC.

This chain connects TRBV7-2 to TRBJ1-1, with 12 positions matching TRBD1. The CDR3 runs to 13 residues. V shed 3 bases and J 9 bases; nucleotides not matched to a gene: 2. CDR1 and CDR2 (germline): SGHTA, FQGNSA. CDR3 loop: CASSLGTGGKAFF. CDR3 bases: TGTGCCAGCAGCTTGGGGACAGGGGGCAAAGCTTTCTTT.

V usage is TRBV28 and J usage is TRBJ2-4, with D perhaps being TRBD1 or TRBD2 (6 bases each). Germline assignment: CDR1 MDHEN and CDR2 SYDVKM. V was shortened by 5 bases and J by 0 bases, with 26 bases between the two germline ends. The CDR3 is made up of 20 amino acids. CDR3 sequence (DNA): TGTGCCAGCAGTCCGCGCCTGGGGGGCTCCTTTCCTTTAGCCAAAAACATTCAGTACTTC. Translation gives CASSPRLGGSFPLAKNIQYF.

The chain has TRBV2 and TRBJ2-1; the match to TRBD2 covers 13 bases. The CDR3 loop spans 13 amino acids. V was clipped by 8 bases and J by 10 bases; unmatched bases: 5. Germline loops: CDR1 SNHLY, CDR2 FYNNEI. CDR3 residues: CASETGLAGEQFF. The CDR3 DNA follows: TGTGCCAGCGAAACGGGACTAGCGGGGGAGCAGTTCTTC.

CDR3 coding DNA: TGCGCCAGCAGCTTTAGGGCCGGGAACTATGGCTACACCTTC. This codes for CASSFRAGNYGYTF. V is TRBV5-1 and J is TRBJ1-2; D is unclear. The CDR3 has 14 amino acids. In germline, CDR1 is SGHRS, CDR2 YFSETQ. V lost 2 bases and J 2 bases, leaving 10 bases between the germline ends.

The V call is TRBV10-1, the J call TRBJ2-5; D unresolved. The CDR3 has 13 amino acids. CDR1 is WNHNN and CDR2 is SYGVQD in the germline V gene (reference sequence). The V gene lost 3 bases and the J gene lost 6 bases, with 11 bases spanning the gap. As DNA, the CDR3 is TGCGCCAGCAGTGATTCGTGGGGAAAGACCCAGTACTTC. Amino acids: CASSDSWGKTQYF.

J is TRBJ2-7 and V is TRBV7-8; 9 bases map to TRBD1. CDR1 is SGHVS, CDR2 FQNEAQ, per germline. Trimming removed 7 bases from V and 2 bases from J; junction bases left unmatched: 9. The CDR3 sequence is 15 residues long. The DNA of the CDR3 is TGTGCCAGCACCCCGCGACGACAGGGGGCCTACGAGCAGTACTTC. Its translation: CASTPRRQGAYEQYF.

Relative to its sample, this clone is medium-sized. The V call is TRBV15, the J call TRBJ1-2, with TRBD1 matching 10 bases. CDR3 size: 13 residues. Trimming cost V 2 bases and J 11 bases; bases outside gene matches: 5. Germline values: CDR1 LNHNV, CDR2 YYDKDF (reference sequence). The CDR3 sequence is CATSRPRQGAYTF. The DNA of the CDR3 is TGTGCCACCAGCAGACCTCGACAGGGGGCGTACACCTTC.

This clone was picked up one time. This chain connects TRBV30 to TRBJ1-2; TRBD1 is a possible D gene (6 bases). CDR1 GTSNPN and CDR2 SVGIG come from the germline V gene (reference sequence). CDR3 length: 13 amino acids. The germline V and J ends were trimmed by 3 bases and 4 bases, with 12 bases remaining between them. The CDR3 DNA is TGTGCCTGGAGCGCTCAGGGGCCCTATGGCTACACCTTC. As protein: CAWSAQGPYGYTF.

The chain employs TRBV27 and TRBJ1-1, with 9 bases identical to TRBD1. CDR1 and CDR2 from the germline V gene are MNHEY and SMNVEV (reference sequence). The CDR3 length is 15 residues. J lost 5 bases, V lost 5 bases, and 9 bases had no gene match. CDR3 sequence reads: CASSSYRGRSTEAFF. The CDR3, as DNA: TGTGCCAGCAGTAGTTACAGGGGGCGTAGTACTGAAGCTTTCTTT.